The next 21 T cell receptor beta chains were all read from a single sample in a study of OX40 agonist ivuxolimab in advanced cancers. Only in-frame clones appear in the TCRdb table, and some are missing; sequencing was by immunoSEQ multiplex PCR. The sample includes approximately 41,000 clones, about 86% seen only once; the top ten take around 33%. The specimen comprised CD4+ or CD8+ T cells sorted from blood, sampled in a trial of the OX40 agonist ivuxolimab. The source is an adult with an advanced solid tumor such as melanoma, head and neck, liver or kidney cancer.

CDR3 sequence (DNA): TGTGCCTCCGGGACAGGGACGAGAACTAGCACAGATACGCAGTATTTT. Its protein is CASGTGTRTSTDTQYF. The chain employs TRBV30 and TRBJ2-3; TRBD1 aligns across 9 bases. Trimming at V came to 7 bases and at J to 0 bases, leaving 11 bases not matched to a gene. Germline CDR1 reads GTSNPN; CDR2 reads SVGIG (reference sequence). The length of the CDR3 is 16 residues.

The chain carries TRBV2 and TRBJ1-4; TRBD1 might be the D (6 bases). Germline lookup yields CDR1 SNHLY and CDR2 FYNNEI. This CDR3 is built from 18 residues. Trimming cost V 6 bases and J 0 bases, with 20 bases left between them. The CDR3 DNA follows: TGTGCCAGCAGGAAATACAGGGTAGGACCTGCAACTAATGAAAAACTGTTTTTT. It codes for CASRKYRVGPATNEKLFF.

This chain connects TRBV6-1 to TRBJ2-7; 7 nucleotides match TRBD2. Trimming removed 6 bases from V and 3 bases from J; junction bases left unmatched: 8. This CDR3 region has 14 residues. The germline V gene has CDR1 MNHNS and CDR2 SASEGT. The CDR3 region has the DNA TGTGCCAGCAGACTTATCGGGACTAACTACGAGCAGTACTTC. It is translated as CASRLIGTNYEQYF.

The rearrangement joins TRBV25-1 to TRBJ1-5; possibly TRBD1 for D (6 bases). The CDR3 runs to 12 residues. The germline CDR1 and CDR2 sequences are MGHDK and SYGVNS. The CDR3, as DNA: TGTGTCCCGGCAGGGGGCAATCAGCCCCAGCATTTT. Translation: CVPAGGNQPQHF.

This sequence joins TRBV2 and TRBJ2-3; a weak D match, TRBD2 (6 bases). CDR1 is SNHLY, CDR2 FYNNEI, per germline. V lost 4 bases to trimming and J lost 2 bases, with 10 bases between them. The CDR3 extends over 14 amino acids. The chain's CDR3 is CASSVPSATDTQYF. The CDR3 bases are TGTGCCAGCAGTGTCCCTAGCGCCACAGATACGCAGTATTTT. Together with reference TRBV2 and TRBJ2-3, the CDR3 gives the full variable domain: EPEVTQTPSHQVTQMGQEVILRCVPISNHLYFYWYRQILGQKVEFLVSFYNNEISEKSEIFDDQFSVERPDGSNFTLKIRSTKLEDSAMYFCASSVPSATDTQYFGPGTRLTVL.

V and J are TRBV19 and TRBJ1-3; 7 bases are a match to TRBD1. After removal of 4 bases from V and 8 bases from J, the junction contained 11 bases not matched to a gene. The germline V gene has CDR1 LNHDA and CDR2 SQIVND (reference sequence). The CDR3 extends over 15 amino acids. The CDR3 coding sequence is TGTGCCAGTAGTACCCTTCAAGACAGGGCGGACACCATATATTTT. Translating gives CASSTLQDRADTIYF.

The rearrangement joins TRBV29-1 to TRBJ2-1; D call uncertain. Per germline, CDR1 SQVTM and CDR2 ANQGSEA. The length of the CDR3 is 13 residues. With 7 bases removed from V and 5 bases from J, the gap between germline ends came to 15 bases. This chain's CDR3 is CSAPAHRNNEQFF. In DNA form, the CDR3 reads TGCAGCGCCCCCGCGCACCGGAACAATGAGCAGTTCTTC.

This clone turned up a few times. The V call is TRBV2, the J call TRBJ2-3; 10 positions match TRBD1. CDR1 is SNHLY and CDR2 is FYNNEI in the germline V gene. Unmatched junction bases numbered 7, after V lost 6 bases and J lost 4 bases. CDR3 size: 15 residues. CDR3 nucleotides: TGTGCCAGCAGACCGGGACAGGGGTACGCAGATACGCAGTATTTT. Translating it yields CASRPGQGYADTQYF.

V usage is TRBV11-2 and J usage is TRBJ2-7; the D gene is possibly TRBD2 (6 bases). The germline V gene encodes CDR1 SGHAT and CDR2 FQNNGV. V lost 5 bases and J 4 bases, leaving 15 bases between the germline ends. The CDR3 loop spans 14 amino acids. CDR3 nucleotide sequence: TGTGCCAGCAGCGCGACTAGGAAACTTTACGAGCAGTACTTC. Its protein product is CASSATRKLYEQYF.

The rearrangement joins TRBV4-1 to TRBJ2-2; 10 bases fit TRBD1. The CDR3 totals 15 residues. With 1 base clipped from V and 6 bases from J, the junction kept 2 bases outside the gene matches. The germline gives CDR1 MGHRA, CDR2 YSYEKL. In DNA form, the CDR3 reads TGCGCCAGCAGCCAAGGACAGGGGGCACCCGGGGAGCTGTTTTTT. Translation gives CASSQGQGAPGELFF.

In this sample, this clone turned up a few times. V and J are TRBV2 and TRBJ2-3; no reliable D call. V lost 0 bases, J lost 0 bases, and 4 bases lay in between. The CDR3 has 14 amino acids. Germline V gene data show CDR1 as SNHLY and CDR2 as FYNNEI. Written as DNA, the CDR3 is TGTGCCAGCAGTGAAGCCACTAGCACAGATACGCAGTATTTT. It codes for CASSEATSTDTQYF.

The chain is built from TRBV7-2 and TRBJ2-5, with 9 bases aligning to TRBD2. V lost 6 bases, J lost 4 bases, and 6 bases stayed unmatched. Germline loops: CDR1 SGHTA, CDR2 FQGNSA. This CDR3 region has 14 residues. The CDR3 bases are TGTGCCAGCAGTTATCTTAGCGGGAGAGAGACCCAGTACTTC. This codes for CASSYLSGRETQYF.

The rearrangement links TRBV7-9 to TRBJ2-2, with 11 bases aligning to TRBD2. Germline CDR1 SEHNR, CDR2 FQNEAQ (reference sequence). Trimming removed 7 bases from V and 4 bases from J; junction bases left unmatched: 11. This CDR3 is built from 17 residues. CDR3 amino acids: CASTRWGGTSGTGELFF. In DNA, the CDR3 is TGTGCCAGCACCCGTTGGGGAGGGACTAGCGGCACCGGGGAGCTGTTTTTT.

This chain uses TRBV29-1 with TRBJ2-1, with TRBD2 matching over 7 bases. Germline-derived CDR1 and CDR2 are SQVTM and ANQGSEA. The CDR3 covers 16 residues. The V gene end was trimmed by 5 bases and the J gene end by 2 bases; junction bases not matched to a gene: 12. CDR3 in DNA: TGCAGCGTTATCGGGCCCATTGGGAGGGCCTACAATGAGCAGTTCTTC. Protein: CSVIGPIGRAYNEQFF.

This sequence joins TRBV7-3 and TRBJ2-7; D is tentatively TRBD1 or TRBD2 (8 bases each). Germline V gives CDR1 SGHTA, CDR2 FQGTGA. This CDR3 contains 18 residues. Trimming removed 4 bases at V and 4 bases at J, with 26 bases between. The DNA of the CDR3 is TGTGCCAGCAGCTACCAAGCGGGGGACAGGCCTACGACGTACGAGCAGTACTTC. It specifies CASSYQAGDRPTTYEQYF.

The CDR3 DNA follows: TGCGCCAGCAGCCAAGAGGGGCAGGGTGGGGAAAAACTGTTTTTT. It specifies CASSQEGQGGEKLFF. V and J are TRBV4-1 and TRBJ1-4; tentatively, D is TRBD1 (5 bases). The V and J ends lost 0 bases and 8 bases respectively, with 13 bases between them. The CDR3 covers 15 residues. The germline V gene has CDR1 MGHRA and CDR2 YSYEKL.

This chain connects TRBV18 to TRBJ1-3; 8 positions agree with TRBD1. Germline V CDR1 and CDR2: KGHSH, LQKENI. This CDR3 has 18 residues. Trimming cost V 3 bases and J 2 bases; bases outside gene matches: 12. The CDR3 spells CASSPGTGVLRAGNTIYF. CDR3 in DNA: TGTGCCAGCTCACCGGGGACAGGCGTGCTTCGGGCTGGAAACACCATATATTTT.

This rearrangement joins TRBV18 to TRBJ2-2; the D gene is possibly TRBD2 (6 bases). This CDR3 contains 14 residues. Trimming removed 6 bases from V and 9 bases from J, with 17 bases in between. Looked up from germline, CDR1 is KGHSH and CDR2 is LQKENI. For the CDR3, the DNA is TGTGCCAGCTCCCTCGGACTATCTTCTTGGGAGCTGTTTTTT. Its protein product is CASSLGLSSWELFF.

The CDR3 bases are TGTGCCAGCAGCGGAACAGGGCGCGACTACGAGCAGTACTTC. This codes for CASSGTGRDYEQYF. V gene TRBV5-4 combines with J gene TRBJ2-7; maybe TRBD1 (6 bases). Germline CDR1 is SGHNT and CDR2 is YYREEE (reference sequence). Deletions cut 4 bases from V and 3 bases from J, with 14 bases between. The CDR3 runs to 14 residues.

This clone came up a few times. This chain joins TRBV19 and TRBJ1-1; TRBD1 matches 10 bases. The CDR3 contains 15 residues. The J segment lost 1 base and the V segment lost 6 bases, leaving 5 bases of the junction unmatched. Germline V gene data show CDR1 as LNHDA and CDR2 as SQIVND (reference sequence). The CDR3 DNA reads TGTGCCAGTAGCCGGACAGGGGGAAAGAACACTGAAGCTTTCTTT. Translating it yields CASSRTGGKNTEAFF.

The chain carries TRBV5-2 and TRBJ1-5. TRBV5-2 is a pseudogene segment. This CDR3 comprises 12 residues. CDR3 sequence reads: CASSVNNQPQHF. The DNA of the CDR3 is TGTGCCAGCAGCGTCAACAATCAGCCCCAGCATTTT.